These T cell receptor beta chains were read from a single sample in a study of glioma-infiltrating T cells. TCRdb passed the multiplex PCR reads through MiXCR, listing each CDR3 protein once. The sample consists of about 130,000 distinct CDR3 sequences, around 23% of them appearing once. The source material was glioma tissue, nonneoplastic brain tissue, or PBMCs (not recorded which). The receptors originated from a human donor with low-grade glioma or glioblastoma, undergoing nonglioma brain surgery, or in good health (not recorded which). The CDR3 runs from the conserved cysteine through the conserved F or W. Each record gives: J gene, V gene, CDR3 protein.

TRBJ1-2,TRBV5-1,CASSRGGDYGYTF
TRBJ1-2,TRBV27,CASSPSRRSNYGYTF
TRBJ1-6,TRBV7-2,CASSLEGAPLHF
TRBJ1-1,TRBV20-1,CSARSGGFTEAFF
TRBJ2-5,TRBV28,CASLGQGGETQYF
TRBJ1-6,TRBV18,CASSPRRNYNSPLHF
TRBJ2-1,TRBV20-1,CSASQGTGSNEQFF
TRBJ1-2,TRBV6-1,CASNLLAGNYGYTF
TRBJ2-5,TRBV7-3,CASSLMGTGETQYF
TRBJ2-3,TRBV10-1,CASSSGGSNTQYF
TRBJ2-3,TRBV12-3/TRBV12-4,CASSPGQGSPRSQYF
TRBJ1-2,TRBV3-1,CASSQEMPYGYTF
TRBJ2-1,TRBV12-3/TRBV12-4,CASSSPGLVHNEQFF
TRBJ2-1,TRBV12-3/TRBV12-4,CASSYPTPVETYNEQFF
TRBJ2-5,TRBV20-1,CSASPGLANQETQYF
TRBJ2-3,TRBV24-1,CATSDRIQGTDTQYF
TRBJ1-2,TRBV6-6,CASSYLAGGGEYGYTF
TRBJ2-3,TRBV2,CASTPRGQFVRDTQYF
TRBJ1-5,TRBV7-6,CASSLAGYSNQPQHF
TRBJ2-1,TRBV6-1,CASSEDGTYEQFF
TRBJ2-5,TRBV15,CATSRDFETQYF
TRBJ1-2,TRBV6-1,CASERGRDRRNYGYTF